Sequencing of this TCR beta chain was carried out in a study of blood T cell repertoires in COVID-19. Method: immunoSEQ multiplex PCR; TCRdb's copy keeps in-frame clones and lacks some. This sample yields around 130,000 clones, of which about four fifths are seen a single time; more than 9.5% belongs to the top ten. This clone was observed a single time. Germline CDR1 and CDR2: MRHNA and SNTAGT. The length of the CDR3 is 16 residues. With 1 base clipped from V and 4 bases from J, the junction kept 10 bases outside the gene matches. The sequencing sample was made of peripheral blood. V and J are TRBV6-4 and TRBJ2-7, with 7 bases aligning to TRBD1. This TCR was sampled from a man aged 40-55 years with active or convalescent COVID-19. The CDR3 DNA reads as TGTGCCAGCAGTGACTTAAGGGGGCCTAGCTGGTACGAGCAGTACTTC. This codes for CASSDLRGPSWYEQYF.